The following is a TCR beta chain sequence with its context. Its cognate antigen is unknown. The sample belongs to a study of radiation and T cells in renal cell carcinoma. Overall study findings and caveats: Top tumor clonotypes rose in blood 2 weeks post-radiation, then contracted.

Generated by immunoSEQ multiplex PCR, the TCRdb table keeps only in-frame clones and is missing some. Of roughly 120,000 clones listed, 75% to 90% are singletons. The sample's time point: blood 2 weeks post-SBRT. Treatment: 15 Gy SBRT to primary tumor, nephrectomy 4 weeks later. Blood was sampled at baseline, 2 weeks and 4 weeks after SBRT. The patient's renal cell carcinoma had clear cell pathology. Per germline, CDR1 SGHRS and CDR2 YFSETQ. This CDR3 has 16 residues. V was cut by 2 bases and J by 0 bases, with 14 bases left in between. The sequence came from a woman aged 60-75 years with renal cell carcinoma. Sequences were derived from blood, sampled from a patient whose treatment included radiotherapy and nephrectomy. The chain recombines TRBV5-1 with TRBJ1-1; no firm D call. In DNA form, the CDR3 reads TGCGCCAGCAGCTTCAATCAGGTGGCTATGAACACTGAAGCTTTCTTT. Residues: CASSFNQVAMNTEAFF.